One sample yielded the 31 T cell receptor beta chains listed below, sequenced in a study of Ad26.COV2.S vaccination and SARS-CoV-2 variants. TCRdb's copy holds only in-frame clones and misses some; the assay was immunoSEQ multiplex PCR. The table records a few hundred thousand clones, roughly 88% of them present only once. As to treatment: 15 to 20 received Ad26.COV2.S at low or high dose, single or two shots; several received placebo; per-sample allocation not given. Day 63 after the first vaccine or placebo injection was the time point for sampling. Here the sequenced sample was peripheral blood, taken in a trial of Ad26.COV2.S vaccine versus placebo. All receptors derive from a person between 18 and 60 years old who received the Ad26.COV2.S COVID-19 vaccine or a placebo.

This chain joins TRBV5-3 and TRBJ1-5, with 11 bases fitting TRBD1. TRBV5-3 is assigned to the ORF class and has an uncertain function. The CDR3 is 17 amino acids. The trim removed 4 bases at V and 2 bases at J, leaving 8 bases unmatched. The CDR3 here is CARSLRTGGIRNQPQHF. CDR3 sequence (DNA): TGTGCCAGAAGCCTCCGGACAGGGGGCATCCGCAATCAGCCCCAGCATTTT.

V gene TRBV6-5 combines with J gene TRBJ1-4; D is ambiguous. Germline CDR1 is MNHEY and CDR2 is SVGAGI. This CDR3 has 13 amino acids. V was pared by 6 bases and J by 7 bases, with 12 bases between. The CDR3: CASRPRGGEKLFF. The DNA for the CDR3 is TGTGCCAGCAGACCGCGGGGTGGTGAAAAACTGTTTTTT.

This chain connects TRBV27 to TRBJ2-7, with unresolved D. The CDR3 totals 11 residues. V was shortened by 3 bases and J by 5 bases, with 5 bases between the two germline ends. Germline V CDR1 and CDR2: MNHEY, SMNVEV (reference sequence). The CDR3 DNA reads as TGTGCCAGCAGTTTCTACGACGAGCAGTACTTC. It encodes CASSFYDEQYF.

The chain recombines TRBV7-3 with TRBJ1-2; the D gene is possibly TRBD1 (6 bases). V was clipped by 6 bases and J by 4 bases, with 24 bases between them. The CDR3 has 17 amino acids. Germline V gene sequence: CDR1 SGHTA, CDR2 FQGTGA. The CDR3 DNA follows: TGTGCCAGCAGTCAACAATCCGGTACAGGGAACCCCTATGGCTACACCTTC. Encoded protein: CASSQQSGTGNPYGYTF.

The V and J genes are TRBV6-4 and TRBJ2-1, with TRBD2 matching over 13 bases. V trimming: 3 bases; J trimming: 8 bases; junction bases outside the gene matches: 4. Germline assignment: CDR1 MRHNA and CDR2 SNTAGT. The CDR3 extends over 15 amino acids. CDR3 amino acids: CASSETSGGAHEQFF. In DNA, the CDR3 is TGTGCCAGCAGTGAAACTAGCGGGGGGGCCCATGAGCAGTTCTTC.

The CDR3 protein is CASSLAWGGYVQETQYF. The CDR3, as DNA: TGTGCCAGCAGCTTAGCGTGGGGGGGTTACGTCCAAGAGACCCAGTACTTC. The rearrangement links TRBV7-9 to TRBJ2-5, with 7 nucleotides matching TRBD2. Losses at the gene ends were 0 bases for V and 1 base for J; bases not matched to a gene: 8. The CDR3 consists of 17 residues. The germline V gene has CDR1 SEHNR and CDR2 FQNEAQ (reference sequence).

This clone was picked up a small number of times. V is TRBV19 and J is TRBJ1-5, with a weak D call TRBD1 (5 bases). The CDR3 runs 14 residues. The germline CDR1 and CDR2 sequences are LNHDA and SQIVND (reference sequence). Trimming took 10 bases from V and 4 from J, leaving 17 bases between them. CDR3 in amino acids: CAMGGTSLNQPQHF. Here the CDR3 DNA reads TGTGCCATGGGGGGAACGTCCCTAAATCAGCCCCAGCATTTT. Filled out from reference TRBV19 and TRBJ1-5, the complete variable domain reads DGGITQSPKYLFRKEGQNVTLSCEQNLNHDAMYWYRQDPGQGLRLIYYSQIVNDFQKGDIAEGYSVSREKKESFPLTVTSAQKNPTAFYLCAMGGTSLNQPQHFGDGTRLSIL.

This clone was observed a few times. This chain joins TRBV5-4 and TRBJ2-5; TRBD2 agrees at 7 bases. The V gene's germline CDR1 is SGHNT and CDR2 YYREEE (reference sequence). There are 15 residues in the CDR3. V trimming: 3 bases; J trimming: 3 bases; junction bases outside the gene matches: 8. CDR3 bases: TGTGCCAGCAGCTCGGAGGGACTATCAAAAGAGACCCAGTACTTC. It specifies CASSSEGLSKETQYF.

The chain employs TRBV11-3 and TRBJ2-5; D tentatively fits TRBD1 or TRBD2 (5 bases each). The V gene lost 3 bases and the J gene lost 3 bases, with 14 bases spanning the gap. This CDR3 is built from 15 residues. In germline, CDR1 is SGHNT, CDR2 YENEEA. The CDR3 sequence: CASSLGTGPKETQYF. In nucleotides, the CDR3 is TGTGCCAGCAGCTTGGGGACCGGGCCAAAAGAGACCCAGTACTTC.

This sequence joins TRBV9 and TRBJ2-1; no clear D gene. From germline, CDR1 is SGDLS and CDR2 YYNGEE. Trimming took 5 bases from V and 0 from J, leaving 18 bases between them. CDR3 length equals 17 residues. The CDR3 nucleotides read TGTGCCAGCAGTCTTCGACCGACGTTGAGCTCCTACAATGAGCAGTTCTTC. Protein sequence: CASSLRPTLSSYNEQFF.

Turning to this clone: In the same sample, other DNA sequences code for this CDR3. V usage is TRBV5-6 and J usage is TRBJ2-2; D gene unclear. The CDR3 is 12 residues long. Per germline, CDR1 SGHDT and CDR2 YYEEEE. The V end was cut by 2 bases, the J end by 2 bases, with 1 base between. Written as DNA, the CDR3 is TGTGCCAGCAGCTTAAACACCGGGGAGCTGTTTTTT. This gives the protein CASSLNTGELFF.

J is TRBJ1-3 and V is TRBV4-1; D gene uncertain. Trimming removed 4 bases from V and 2 bases from J, with 9 bases in between. Germline CDR1 reads MGHRA; CDR2 reads YSYEKL. This CDR3 comprises 14 residues. CDR3 sequence reads: CASSPLGPGNTIYF. The CDR3 DNA reads TGCGCCAGCAGCCCCCTCGGCCCTGGAAACACCATATATTTT.

The J gene is TRBJ2-2, the V gene TRBV10-1; D not certain. CDR1 is WNHNN, CDR2 SYGVQD, per germline (reference sequence). The V gene lost 3 bases and the J gene lost 4 bases, with 6 bases spanning the gap. The CDR3 is made up of 13 amino acids. The CDR3 loop reads CASSEDLTGELFF. The CDR3 DNA reads as TGCGCCAGCAGTGAAGACCTCACCGGGGAGCTGTTTTTT.

The chain has TRBV5-5 and TRBJ2-7; D is undetermined. Germline V gene data show CDR1 as SGHKS and CDR2 as YYEKEE (reference sequence). V lost 3 bases, J lost 2 bases, and 15 bases lay in between. The CDR3 is 15 amino acids. The chain's CDR3 is CASSSTLADAYEQYF. The CDR3, as DNA: TGTGCCAGCAGCTCGACCTTAGCAGACGCCTACGAGCAGTACTTC. The whole variable domain, filled in from reference TRBV5-5 and TRBJ2-7, reads DAGVTQSPTHLIKTRGQQVTLRCSPISGHKSVSWYQQVLGQGPQFIFQYYEKEERGRGNFPDRFSARQFPNYSSELNVNALLLGDSALYLCASSSTLADAYEQYFGPGTRLTVT.

CDR3 nucleotides: TGTGCCAGCAGTTCGAGGACCTTGAGCTCCTACGAGCAGTACTTC. It is translated as CASSSRTLSSYEQYF. The chain joins TRBV27 to TRBJ2-7; D ambiguous. Germline V lookup: CDR1 MNHEY, CDR2 SMNVEV (reference sequence). The CDR3 consists of 15 residues. V was pared by 4 bases and J by 0 bases, with 13 bases between.

The chain couples TRBV9 to TRBJ2-1; D is undetermined. Germline values: CDR1 SGDLS, CDR2 YYNGEE. The V and J ends lost 0 bases and 0 bases respectively, with 7 bases between them. CDR3 length: 15 amino acids. CDR3 region: CASSVGKSSYNEQFF. CDR3 nucleotide sequence: TGTGCCAGCAGCGTAGGAAAGAGCTCCTACAATGAGCAGTTCTTC.

This clone was found once. The chain has TRBV7-2 and TRBJ1-1; a possible D gene is TRBD1 (6 bases). V dropped 2 bases and J dropped 0 bases, with 13 bases sitting between them. The CDR3 loop spans 16 amino acids. Germline CDR1 reads SGHTA; CDR2 reads FQGNSA. The CDR3 DNA follows: TGTGCCAGCAGCTTATCGGGGGGCGCGATGAACACTGAAGCTTTCTTT. Its translation: CASSLSGGAMNTEAFF.

The chain combines TRBV25-1 with TRBJ1-4; a possible D gene is TRBD1 (5 bases). The CDR3 is 15 residues long. CDR1 and CDR2 (germline): MGHDK, SYGVNS. Deletions cut 1 base from V and 4 bases from J, with 10 bases between. In DNA form, the CDR3 reads TGTGCCAGCAGTGAATGGGGCCGCGGTAATGAAAAACTGTTTTTT. It specifies CASSEWGRGNEKLFF. The variable domain in full, completed from reference TRBV25-1 and TRBJ1-4, reads EADIYQTPRYLVIGTGKKITLECSQTMGHDKMYWYQQDPGMELHLIHYSYGVNSTEKGDLSSESTVSRIRTEHFPLTLESARPSHTSQYLCASSEWGRGNEKLFFGSGTQLSVL.

The table lists this clone with a few counts. The sample has other DNA sequences that encode this CDR3 too. CDR3 in DNA: TGTGCCAGCAGCTTAGGGTTACCCGAGCAGTACTTC. Amino acids: CASSLGLPEQYF. The chain uses TRBV7-2 and TRBJ2-7; D remains unclear. Germline V CDR1 and CDR2: SGHTA, FQGNSA. V was trimmed by 1 base and J by 6 bases, leaving 7 bases between them. There are 12 residues in the CDR3. Drawing the rest from reference TRBV7-2 and TRBJ2-7, the complete variable domain is GAGVSQSPSNKVTEKGKDVELRCDPISGHTALYWYRQSLGQGLEFLIYFQGNSAPDKSGLPSDRFSAERTGGSVSTLTIQRTQQEDSAVYLCASSLGLPEQYFGPGTRLTVT.

The chain carries TRBV18 and TRBJ1-2; D not resolved. CDR3 size: 13 residues. The germline gives CDR1 KGHSH, CDR2 LQKENI. V was cut by 3 bases and J by 2 bases, with 7 bases left in between. The CDR3 DNA follows: TGTGCCAGCTCACCTTCTGAGAACTATGGCTACACCTTC. It specifies CASSPSENYGYTF. The full variable domain, its missing parts supplied by reference TRBV18 and TRBJ1-2, is NAGVMQNPRHLVRRRGQEARLRCSPMKGHSHVYWYRQLPEEGLKFMVYLQKENIIDESGMPKERFSAEFPKEGPSILRIQQVVRGDSAAYFCASSPSENYGYTFGSGTRLTVV.

This clone has only one observation. The CDR3 is CASRDNRGPNYGYTF. For the CDR3, the DNA is TGTGCCAGCAGAGATAACAGGGGACCTAACTATGGCTACACCTTC. The chain has TRBV7-2 and TRBJ1-2; 7 bases are shared with TRBD1. V trimming: 6 bases; J trimming: 0 bases; junction bases outside the gene matches: 7. Germline loops: CDR1 SGHTA, CDR2 FQGNSA. The length of the CDR3 is 15 residues.

This chain joins TRBV6-5 and TRBJ1-2; possible D gene TRBD1, 5 bases. V was clipped by 0 bases and J by 3 bases, with 14 bases between them. This CDR3 is 16 amino acids long. Germline lookup yields CDR1 MNHEY and CDR2 SVGAGI. The DNA of the CDR3 is TGTGCCAGCAGTTACTCGACTGTAGGGGATGACTATGGCTACACCTTC. This sequence encodes CASSYSTVGDDYGYTF.

The chain is built from TRBV7-3 and TRBJ2-1, with 7 bases aligning to TRBD1. Per germline, CDR1 SGHTA and CDR2 FQGTGA. The J segment lost 7 bases and the V segment lost 3 bases, leaving 6 bases of the junction unmatched. The CDR3 is 14 residues long. In DNA, the CDR3 is TGTGCCAGCAGCTTCCGACAGGGCTCAAATGAGCAGTTCTTC. It codes for CASSFRQGSNEQFF.

V is TRBV11-3 and J is TRBJ2-1; the D call may be TRBD1 or TRBD2 (5 bases each). The CDR3 sequence is 13 residues long. Germline assignment: CDR1 SGHNT and CDR2 YENEEA. V shed 1 base and J shed 10 bases, with 11 bases lying between them. The CDR3 reads CASSLGGAGEQFF. DNA of the CDR3: TGTGCCAGCAGCTTAGGAGGGGCCGGCGAGCAGTTCTTC.

The V and J genes are TRBV4-3 and TRBJ1-5; TRBD1 matches at 8 bases. The CDR3 consists of 15 residues. V dropped 0 bases and J dropped 5; count of bases not matched to a gene: 3. Germline lookup yields CDR1 LGHNA and CDR2 YSLEER. CDR3 bases: TGCGCCAGCAGCCAAGATTCCAGGGGGCATCAGCCCCAGCATTTT. This gives the protein CASSQDSRGHQPQHF.

This clone was detected a few times. The chain joins TRBV5-1 to TRBJ2-7, with TRBD1 matching over 7 bases. This CDR3 is built from 15 residues. V lost 4 bases, J lost 2 bases, and 9 bases stayed unmatched. Looked up from germline, CDR1 is SGHRS and CDR2 is YFSETQ. Here the CDR3 DNA reads TGCGCCAGCAGCCCGTTCGCCGGGACAGCCTACGAGCAGTACTTC. This gives the protein CASSPFAGTAYEQYF.

The genes are TRBV6-2 or TRBV6-3 and TRBJ2-1; 7 bases fit TRBD1. Unmatched junction bases numbered 7, after V lost 0 bases and J lost 8 bases. Germline-derived CDR1 and CDR2 are MNHEY and SVGEGT. The CDR3 runs to 15 residues. Written as DNA, the CDR3 is TGTGCCAGCAGTTACTCCCCGGTAGGGGGCTATGAGCAGTTCTTC. Amino acid sequence: CASSYSPVGGYEQFF.

V usage is TRBV19 and J usage is TRBJ2-1, with TRBD2 identical over 15 bases. Unmatched junction bases numbered 5, after V lost 4 bases and J lost 4 bases. This CDR3 has 17 amino acids. Germline V lookup: CDR1 LNHDA, CDR2 SQIVND (reference sequence). The DNA of the CDR3 is TGTGCCAGTAGTACCTCGGGACTAGCGGGGGGATACAATGAGCAGTTCTTC. It translates to CASSTSGLAGGYNEQFF.

The rearrangement links TRBV13 to TRBJ2-5; 11 bases match TRBD2. The germline gives CDR1 PRHDT, CDR2 FYEKMQ (reference sequence). V shed 5 bases and J 2 bases; nucleotides not matched to a gene: 7. The CDR3 length is 16 residues. CDR3 protein: CASSTRLAGRQETQYF. The CDR3 DNA follows: TGTGCCAGCAGCACCCGACTAGCGGGGAGACAAGAGACCCAGTACTTC.

V is TRBV19 and J is TRBJ2-4, with D hard to call. The CDR3 extends over 11 amino acids. The germline V gene has CDR1 LNHDA and CDR2 SQIVND (reference sequence). V lost 1 base and J lost 7, with 2 bases in between. CDR3 protein: CASSIGNIQYF. The CDR3 DNA reads TGTGCCAGTAGTATAGGGAACATTCAGTACTTC.

The V gene is TRBV7-6, the J gene TRBJ1-2; D gene uncertain. CDR3 length equals 19 residues. The V end was cut by 3 bases, the J end by 4 bases, with 27 bases between. Germline V gene data show CDR1 as SGHVS and CDR2 as FNYEAQ. The CDR3 loop is CASSFQPQTGPRAGYGYTF. DNA of the CDR3: TGTGCCAGCAGCTTTCAGCCACAGACCGGGCCGCGGGCGGGCTATGGCTACACCTTC.